The source of this T cell receptor (beta chain) is a study of T cell responses to AZD1222 COVID-19 vaccine. Regarding the study as a whole: Baseline serostatus was positive in only a handful of AZD1222 recipients. Every sample of the repertoires postdated the peak T cell response. Recipients of two AZD1222 doses showed rising Spike-specific TCR breadth and depth.

TCRdb's copy holds only in-frame clones and misses some; the assay was immunoSEQ multiplex PCR. The repertoire consists of approximately 110,000 clones, with around 94% occurring once and the leading ten covering more than 2%. A remark on this clone: Antigen unknown.

The TCR comes from an adult in good health. Specimen: peripheral blood, collected on day 0 of AZD1222 vaccination.

DNA of the CDR3: TGTGCCAGCAGCATCCACGGCGGGAGTCTTAGGAATGAGCAGTTCTTC. Its protein product is CASSIHGGSLRNEQFF. The chain uses TRBV28 and TRBJ2-1; 7 bases align to TRBD2. Germline lookup yields CDR1 MDHEN and CDR2 SYDVKM. The CDR3 extends over 16 amino acids. V lost 6 bases, J lost 7 bases, and 15 bases stayed unmatched.